This TCR beta chain originates from a study of shared clonotypes between healthy human individuals. Study findings and constraints: Lower generation probabilities were found for non-shared clonotypes than for those shared by all four donors. The study's rarefaction showed incomplete sorted-subset sequencing despite large depth. Of the naive CD4 clonotypes, around 4.9% were shared across a handful of donors.

The germline V and J ends were trimmed by 1 base and 9 bases, with 4 bases remaining between them. CDR1 and CDR2 (germline): SGHTA, FQGNSA. This CDR3 region has 11 residues. Healthy HIV-negative adults without recent acute infections or vaccinations served as donors. This clone appeared a single time. The antigen remains undetermined. Data came from immunoSEQ multiplex PCR; TCRdb stores just in-frame clones and leaves some out. Counted here are a few million clones, over 85% occurring once; the ten biggest clones make up roughly 0.15%. The source material was naive CD4+ T cells sorted from blood. The subset denotes: CD45RA+ positively selected. This TCR came from a man between 18 and 29 years old in good health. The gene calls are TRBV7-2 and TRBJ2-1; no definite D call. Here the CDR3 reads CASSLVTEQFF. The CDR3 DNA follows: TGTGCCAGCAGCTTAGTGACTGAGCAGTTCTTC.